Described below is a single TCR beta chain sequence and its context. The antigen is undetermined. Making the bulk TCR libraries relied on previously described methods and listed TCR primers. TCRdb reprocessed the PCR reads via MiXCR and lists one record per CDR3 protein. The sample shows roughly 100,000 distinct CDR3 sequences, about a third of them seen only once. The data stem from a study of molecular identifiers for immune sequencing clone quantification. Findings of the study overall: Clones above 20 RNA copies contained over 98% of effector molecules but under 1% of naive ones. Identical barcode-sharing TCR molecules could lead to underestimated sizes for highly expanded clones.

CDR1 and CDR2 from the germline V gene are SGHDN and FVKESK. V dropped 2 bases and J dropped 11 bases, with 13 bases sitting between them. The CDR3 has 14 residues. Naive CD8 T cells were picked out by sorting for CD8+CD4-CCR7+CD45RA+. The sequence was obtained from a human donor in good health. Some libraries in this study had Jurkat cell RNA spiked in. Sequenced: naive CD8+ T cells from blood, with Jurkat cell RNA spiked in. The sample's subset: FACS-sorted CD8+CD4-CCR7+CD45RA+ naive T cells. This sequence joins TRBV14 and TRBJ1-6, with a possible D match to TRBD1 (5 bases). Here the CDR3 reads CASSQPGTSTPLHF. CDR3 nucleotide sequence: TGTGCCAGCAGCCAACCGGGGACCTCTACACCCCTCCACTTT.